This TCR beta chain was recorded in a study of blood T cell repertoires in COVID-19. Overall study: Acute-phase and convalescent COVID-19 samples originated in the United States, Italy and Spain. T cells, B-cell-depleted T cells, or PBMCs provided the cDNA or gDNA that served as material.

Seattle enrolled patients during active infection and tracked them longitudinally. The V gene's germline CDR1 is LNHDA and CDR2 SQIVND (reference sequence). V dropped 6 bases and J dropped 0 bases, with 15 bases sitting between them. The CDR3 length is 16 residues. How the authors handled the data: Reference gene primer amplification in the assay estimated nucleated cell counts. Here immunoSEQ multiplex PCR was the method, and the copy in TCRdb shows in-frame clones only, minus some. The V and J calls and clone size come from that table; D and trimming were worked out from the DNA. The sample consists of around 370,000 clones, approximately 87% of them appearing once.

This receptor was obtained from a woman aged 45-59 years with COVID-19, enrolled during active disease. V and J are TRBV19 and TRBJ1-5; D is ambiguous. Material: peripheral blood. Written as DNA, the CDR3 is TGTGCCAGTAGCCCTAGGCGGGGTAATAGCAATCAGCCCCAGCATTTT. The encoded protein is CASSPRRGNSNQPQHF.